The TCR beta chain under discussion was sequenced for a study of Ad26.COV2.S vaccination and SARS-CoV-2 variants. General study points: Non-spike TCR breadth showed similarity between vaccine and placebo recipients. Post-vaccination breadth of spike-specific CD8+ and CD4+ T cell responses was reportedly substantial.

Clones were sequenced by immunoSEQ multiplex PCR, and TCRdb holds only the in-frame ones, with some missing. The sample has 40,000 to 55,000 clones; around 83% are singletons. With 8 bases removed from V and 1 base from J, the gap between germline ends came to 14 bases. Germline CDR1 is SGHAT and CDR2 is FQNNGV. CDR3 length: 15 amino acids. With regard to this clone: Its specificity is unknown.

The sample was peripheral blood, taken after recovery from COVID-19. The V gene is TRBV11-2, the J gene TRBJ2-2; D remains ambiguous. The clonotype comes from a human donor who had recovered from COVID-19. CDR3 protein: CASQLGYQNTGELFF. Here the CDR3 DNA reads TGTGCCAGCCAACTCGGGTACCAGAACACCGGGGAGCTGTTTTTT. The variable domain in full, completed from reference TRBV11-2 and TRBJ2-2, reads EAGVAQSPRYKIIEKRQSVAFWCNPISGHATLYWYQQILGQGPKLLIQFQNNGVVDDSQLPKDRFSAERLKGVDSTLKIQPAKLEDSAVYLCASQLGYQNTGELFFGEGSRLTVL.